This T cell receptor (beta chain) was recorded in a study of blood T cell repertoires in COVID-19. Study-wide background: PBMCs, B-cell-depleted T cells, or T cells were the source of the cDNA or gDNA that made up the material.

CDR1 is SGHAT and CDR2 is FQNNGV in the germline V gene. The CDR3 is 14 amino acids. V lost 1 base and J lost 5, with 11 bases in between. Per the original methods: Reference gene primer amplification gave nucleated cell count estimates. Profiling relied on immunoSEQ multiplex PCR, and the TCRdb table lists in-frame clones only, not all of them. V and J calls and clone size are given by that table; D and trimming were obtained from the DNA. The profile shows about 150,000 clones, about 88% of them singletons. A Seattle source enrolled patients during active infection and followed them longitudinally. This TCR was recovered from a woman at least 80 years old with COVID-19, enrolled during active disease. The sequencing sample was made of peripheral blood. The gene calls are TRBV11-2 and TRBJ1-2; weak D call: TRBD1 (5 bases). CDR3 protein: CASSLGSGPYGYTF. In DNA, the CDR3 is TGTGCCAGCAGCTTAGGTTCAGGGCCTTATGGCTACACCTTC. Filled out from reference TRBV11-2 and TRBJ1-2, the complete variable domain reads EAGVAQSPRYKIIEKRQSVAFWCNPISGHATLYWYQQILGQGPKLLIQFQNNGVVDDSQLPKDRFSAERLKGVDSTLKIQPAKLEDSAVYLCASSLGSGPYGYTFGSGTRLTVV.